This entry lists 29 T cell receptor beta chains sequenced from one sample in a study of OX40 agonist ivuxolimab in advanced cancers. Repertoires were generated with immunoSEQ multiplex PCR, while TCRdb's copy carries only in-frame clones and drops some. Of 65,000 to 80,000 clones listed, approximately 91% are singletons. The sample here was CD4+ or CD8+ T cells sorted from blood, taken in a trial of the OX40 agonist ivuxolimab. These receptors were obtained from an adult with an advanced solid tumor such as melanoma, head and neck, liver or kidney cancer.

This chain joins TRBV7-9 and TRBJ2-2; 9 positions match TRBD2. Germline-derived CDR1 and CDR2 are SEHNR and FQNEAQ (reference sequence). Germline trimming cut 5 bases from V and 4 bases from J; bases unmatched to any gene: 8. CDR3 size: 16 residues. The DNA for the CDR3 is TGTGCCAGCAGCCCGGGACTAGCATCCGTCACCGGGGAGCTGTTTTTT. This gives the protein CASSPGLASVTGELFF.

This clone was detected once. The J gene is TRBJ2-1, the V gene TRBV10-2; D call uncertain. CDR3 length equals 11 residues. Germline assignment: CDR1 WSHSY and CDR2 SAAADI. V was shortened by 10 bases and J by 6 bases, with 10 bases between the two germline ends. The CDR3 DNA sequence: TGCGCCACCTCGGACGCCAATGAGCAGTTCTTC. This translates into CATSDANEQFF.

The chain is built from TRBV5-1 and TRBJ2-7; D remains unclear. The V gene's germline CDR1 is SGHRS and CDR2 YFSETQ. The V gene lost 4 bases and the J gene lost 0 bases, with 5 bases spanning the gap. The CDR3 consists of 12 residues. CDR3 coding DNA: TGCGCCAGCAGCCCCGACTCCTACGAGCAGTACTTC. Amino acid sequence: CASSPDSYEQYF. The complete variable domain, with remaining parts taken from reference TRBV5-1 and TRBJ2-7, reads KAGVTQTPRYLIKTRGQQVTLSCSPISGHRSVSWYQQTPGQGLQFLFEYFSETQRNKGNFPGRFSGRQFSNSRSEMNVSTLELGDSALYLCASSPDSYEQYFGPGTRLTVT.

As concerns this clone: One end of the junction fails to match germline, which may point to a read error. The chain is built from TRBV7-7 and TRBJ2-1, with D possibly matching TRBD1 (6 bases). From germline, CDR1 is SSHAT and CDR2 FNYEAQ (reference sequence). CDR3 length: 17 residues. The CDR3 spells CASSLGTSFGARNEQFF. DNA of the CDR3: TGTGCTAGCAGCTTAGGGACATCCTTCGGGGCTAGGAATGAGCAGTTCTTC. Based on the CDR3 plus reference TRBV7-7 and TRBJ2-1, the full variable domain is GAGVSQSPRYKVTKRGQDVTLRCDPISSHATLYWYQQALGQGPEFLTYFNYEAQPDKSGLPSDRFSAERPEGSISTLTIQRTEQRDSAMYRCASSLGTSFGARNEQFFGPGTRLTVL.

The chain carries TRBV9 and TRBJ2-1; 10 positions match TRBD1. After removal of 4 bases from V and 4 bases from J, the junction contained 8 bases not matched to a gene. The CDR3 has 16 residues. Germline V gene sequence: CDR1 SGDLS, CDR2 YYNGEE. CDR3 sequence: CASSPPGTGAYNEQFF. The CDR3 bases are TGTGCCAGCAGCCCGCCCGGGACAGGGGCATACAATGAGCAGTTCTTC.

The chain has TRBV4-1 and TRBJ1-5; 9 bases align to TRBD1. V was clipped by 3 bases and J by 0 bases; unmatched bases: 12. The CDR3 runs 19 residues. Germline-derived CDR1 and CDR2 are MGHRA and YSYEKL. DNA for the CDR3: TGCGCCAGCAGCCAGTACGGGACAGGGTCCCCTTATAGCAATCAGCCCCAGCATTTT. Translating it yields CASSQYGTGSPYSNQPQHF.

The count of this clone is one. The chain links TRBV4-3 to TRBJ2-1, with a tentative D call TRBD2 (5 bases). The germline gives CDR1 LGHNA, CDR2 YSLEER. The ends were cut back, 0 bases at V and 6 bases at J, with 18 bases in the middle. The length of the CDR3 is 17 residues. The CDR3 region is CASSQDISDLAGNEQFF. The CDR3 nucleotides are TGCGCCAGCAGCCAAGATATAAGCGACCTCGCGGGCAATGAGCAGTTCTTC.

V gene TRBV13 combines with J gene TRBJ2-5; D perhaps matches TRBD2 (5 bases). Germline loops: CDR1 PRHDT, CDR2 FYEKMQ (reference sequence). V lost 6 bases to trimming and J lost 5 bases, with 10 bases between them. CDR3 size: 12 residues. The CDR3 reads CASSPRGETQYF. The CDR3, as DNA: TGTGCCAGCAGTCCACGCGGGGAGACCCAGTACTTC.

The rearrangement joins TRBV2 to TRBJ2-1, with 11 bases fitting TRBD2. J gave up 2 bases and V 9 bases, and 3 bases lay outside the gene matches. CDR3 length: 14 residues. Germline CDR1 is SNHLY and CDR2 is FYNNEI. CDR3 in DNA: TGTGCCAGTGGGACTAGCGGCCCCTACAATGAGCAGTTCTTC. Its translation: CASGTSGPYNEQFF.

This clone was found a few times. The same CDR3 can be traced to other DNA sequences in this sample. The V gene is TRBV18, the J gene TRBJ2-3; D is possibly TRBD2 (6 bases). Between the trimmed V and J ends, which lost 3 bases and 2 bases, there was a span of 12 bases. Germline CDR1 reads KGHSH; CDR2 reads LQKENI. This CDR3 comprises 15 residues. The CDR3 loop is CASSPPAGVTDTQYF. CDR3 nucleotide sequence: TGTGCCAGCTCACCCCCAGCGGGCGTCACAGATACGCAGTATTTT.

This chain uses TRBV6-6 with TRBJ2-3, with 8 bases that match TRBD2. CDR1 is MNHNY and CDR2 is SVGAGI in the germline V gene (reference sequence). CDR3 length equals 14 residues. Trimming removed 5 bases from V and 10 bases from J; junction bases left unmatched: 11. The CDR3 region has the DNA TGTGCCAGCAGTACTAGCGGAGGCCCTCCGCCGCAGTATTTT. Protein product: CASSTSGGPPPQYF.

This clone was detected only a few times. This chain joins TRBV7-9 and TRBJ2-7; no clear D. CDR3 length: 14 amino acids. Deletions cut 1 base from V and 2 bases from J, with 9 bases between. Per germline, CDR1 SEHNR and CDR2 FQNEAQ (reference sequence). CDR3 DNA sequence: TGTGCCAGCAGCTTAGTTTCGGCAGCCTACGAGCAGTACTTC. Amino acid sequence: CASSLVSAAYEQYF. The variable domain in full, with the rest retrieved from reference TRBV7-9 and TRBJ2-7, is DTGVSQNPRHKITKRGQNVTFRCDPISEHNRLYWYRQTLGQGPEFLTYFQNEAQLEKSRLLSDRFSAERPKGSFSTLEIQRTEQGDSAMYLCASSLVSAAYEQYFGPGTRLTVT.

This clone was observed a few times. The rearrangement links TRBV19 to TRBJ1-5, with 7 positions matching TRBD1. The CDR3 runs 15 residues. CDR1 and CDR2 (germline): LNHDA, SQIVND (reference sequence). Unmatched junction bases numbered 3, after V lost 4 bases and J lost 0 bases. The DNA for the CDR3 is TGTGCCAGTAGTACGACAGGGTATAGCAATCAGCCCCAGCATTTT. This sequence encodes CASSTTGYSNQPQHF.

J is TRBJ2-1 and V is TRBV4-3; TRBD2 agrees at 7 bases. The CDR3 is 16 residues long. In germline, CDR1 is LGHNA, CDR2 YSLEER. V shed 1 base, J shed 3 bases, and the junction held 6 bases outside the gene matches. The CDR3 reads CASSQGGLGLYNEQFF. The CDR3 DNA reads TGCGCCAGCAGCCAAGGCGGACTAGGGCTCTACAATGAGCAGTTCTTC.

CDR3 DNA: TGTGCCAGCGACAAATCCATTTCCTACGAGCAGTACTTC. It is translated as CASDKSISYEQYF. The chain carries TRBV7-9 and TRBJ2-7; D gene ambiguous. Trimming pared 8 bases from V and 1 base from J, leaving 12 bases between. The CDR3 runs to 13 residues. Germline V CDR1 and CDR2: SEHNR, FQNEAQ (reference sequence).

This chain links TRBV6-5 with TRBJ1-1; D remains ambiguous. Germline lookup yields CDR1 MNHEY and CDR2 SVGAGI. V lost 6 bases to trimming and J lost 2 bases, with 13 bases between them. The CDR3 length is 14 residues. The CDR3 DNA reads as TGTGCCAGCAGAAGGGTGGGCAGAAACACTGAAGCTTTCTTT. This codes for CASRRVGRNTEAFF.

CDR3: CASRKPGQRLVNQPQHF. CDR3 bases: TGTGCCAGCAGGAAACCGGGACAGCGATTGGTAAATCAGCCCCAGCATTTT. This chain connects TRBV28 to TRBJ1-5; 7 positions agree with TRBD1. The CDR3 is 17 amino acids. Germline V gives CDR1 MDHEN, CDR2 SYDVKM. J lost 4 bases, V lost 6 bases, and 15 bases had no gene match.

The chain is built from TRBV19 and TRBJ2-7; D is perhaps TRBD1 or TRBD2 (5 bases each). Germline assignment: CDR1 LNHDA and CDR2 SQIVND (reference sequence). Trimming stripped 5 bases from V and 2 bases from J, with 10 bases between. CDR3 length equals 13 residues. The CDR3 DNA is TGTGCCAGTAGTGACCGGGACGCCTACGAGCAGTACTTC. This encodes CASSDRDAYEQYF.

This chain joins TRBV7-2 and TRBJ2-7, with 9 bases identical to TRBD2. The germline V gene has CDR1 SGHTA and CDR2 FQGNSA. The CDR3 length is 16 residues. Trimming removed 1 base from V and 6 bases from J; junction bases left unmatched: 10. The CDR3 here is CASSLVYGGRAGEQYF. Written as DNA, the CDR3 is TGTGCCAGCAGCTTAGTTTACGGCGGGAGGGCCGGCGAGCAGTACTTC.

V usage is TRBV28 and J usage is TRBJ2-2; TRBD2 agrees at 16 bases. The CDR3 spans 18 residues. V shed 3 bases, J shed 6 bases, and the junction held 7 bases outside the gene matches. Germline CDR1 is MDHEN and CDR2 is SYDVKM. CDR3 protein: CASSFGTSGRAGAGELFF. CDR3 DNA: TGTGCCAGCAGTTTCGGGACTAGCGGGAGGGCCGGGGCCGGGGAGCTGTTTTTT.

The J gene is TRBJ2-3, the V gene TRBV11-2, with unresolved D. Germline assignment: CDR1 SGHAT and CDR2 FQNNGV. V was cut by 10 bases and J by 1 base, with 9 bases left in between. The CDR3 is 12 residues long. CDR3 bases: TGTGCCACCTCAAGGGGCACAGATACGCAGTATTTT. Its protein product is CATSRGTDTQYF.

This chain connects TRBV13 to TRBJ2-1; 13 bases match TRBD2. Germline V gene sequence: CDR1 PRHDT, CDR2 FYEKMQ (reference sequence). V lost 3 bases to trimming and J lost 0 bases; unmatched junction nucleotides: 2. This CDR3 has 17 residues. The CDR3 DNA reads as TGTGCCAGCAGCTTCGGACTAGCGGGAGTCTCCTACAATGAGCAGTTCTTC. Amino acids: CASSFGLAGVSYNEQFF.

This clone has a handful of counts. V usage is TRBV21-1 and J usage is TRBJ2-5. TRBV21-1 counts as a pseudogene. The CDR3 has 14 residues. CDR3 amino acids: CASPETRGKETQYF. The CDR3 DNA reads TGTGCCAGCCCTGAGACGAGGGGCAAAGAGACCCAGTACTTC.

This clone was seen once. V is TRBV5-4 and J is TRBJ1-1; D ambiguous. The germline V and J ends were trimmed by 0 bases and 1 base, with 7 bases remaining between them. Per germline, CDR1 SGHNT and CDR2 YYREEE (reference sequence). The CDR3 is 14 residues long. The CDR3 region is CASSLDAGNTEAFF. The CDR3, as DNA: TGTGCCAGCAGCTTGGATGCCGGGAACACTGAAGCTTTCTTT.

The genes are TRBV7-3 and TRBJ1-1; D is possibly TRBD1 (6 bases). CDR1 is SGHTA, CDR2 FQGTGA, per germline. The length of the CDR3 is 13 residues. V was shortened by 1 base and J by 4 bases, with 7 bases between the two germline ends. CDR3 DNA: TGTGCCAGCAGCTTAATGGGGGCCACTGAAGCTTTCTTT. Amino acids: CASSLMGATEAFF. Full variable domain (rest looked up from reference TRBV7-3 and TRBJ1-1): GAGVSQTPSNKVTEKGKYVELRCDPISGHTALYWYRQSLGQGPEFLIYFQGTGAADDSGLPNDRFFAVRPEGSVSTLKIQRTERGDSAVYLCASSLMGATEAFFGQGTRLTVV.

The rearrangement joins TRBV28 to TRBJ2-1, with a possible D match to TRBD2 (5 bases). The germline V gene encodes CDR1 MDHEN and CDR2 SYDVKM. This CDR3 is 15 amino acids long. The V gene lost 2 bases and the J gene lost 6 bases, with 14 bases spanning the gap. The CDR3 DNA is TGTGCCAGCAGTTTAGAGCCGGGAAGGTTCAATGAGCAGTTCTTC. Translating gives CASSLEPGRFNEQFF.

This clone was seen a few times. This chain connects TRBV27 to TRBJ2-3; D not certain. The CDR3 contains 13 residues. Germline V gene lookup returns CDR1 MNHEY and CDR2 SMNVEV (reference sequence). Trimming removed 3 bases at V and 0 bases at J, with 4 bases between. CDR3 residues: CASSFGSTDTQYF. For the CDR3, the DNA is TGTGCCAGCAGTTTTGGCAGCACAGATACGCAGTATTTT.

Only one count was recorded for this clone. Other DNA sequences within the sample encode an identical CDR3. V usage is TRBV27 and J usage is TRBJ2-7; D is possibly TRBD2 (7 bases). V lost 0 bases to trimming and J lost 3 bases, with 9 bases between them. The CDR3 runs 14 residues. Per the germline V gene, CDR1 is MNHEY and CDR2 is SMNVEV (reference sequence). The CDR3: CASSLSGGGYEQYF. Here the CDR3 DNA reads TGTGCCAGCAGTTTATCGGGAGGGGGCTACGAGCAGTACTTC.

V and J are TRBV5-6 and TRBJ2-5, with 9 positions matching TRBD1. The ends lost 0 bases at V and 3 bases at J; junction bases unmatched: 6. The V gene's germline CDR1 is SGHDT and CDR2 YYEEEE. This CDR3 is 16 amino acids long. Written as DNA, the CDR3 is TGTGCCAGCAGCTTGGCCACAGGGGGCAATAAAGAGACCCAGTACTTC. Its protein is CASSLATGGNKETQYF.